Listed below are T cell receptor beta chains from one sample, sequenced in a study of blood T cell repertoires in COVID-19. Sequencing used immunoSEQ multiplex PCR; TCRdb keeps in-frame clones, though not all of them. The data show 75,000 to 95,000 clones, roughly four fifths seen once. Sequencing was carried out using peripheral blood. The receptors shown here come from a man in his fifties or sixties with acute or convalescent COVID-19. Each CDR3 is given with its conserved first and last residue. The D gene is left open where the match is weak. Clone size is not always given. Where it is, it says once, few, many or a class for expanded clones.

V gene	D gene	J gene	clone size	CDR3 protein	CDR3 DNA
TRBV5-5	-	TRBJ1-2	-	CASSWDINYGYTF	TGTGCCAGCAGCTGGGACATCAACTATGGCTACACCTTC
TRBV13	-	TRBJ2-7	-	CASQRGGADSYEQYF	TGTGCCAGCCAAAGGGGCGGGGCCGATTCCTACGAGCAGTACTTC
TRBV27	TRBD1	TRBJ2-1	-	CASSFLDLARGPGNEQFF	TGTGCCAGCAGTTTCCTCGATTTAGCGAGGGGGCCGGGCAATGAGCAGTTCTTC
TRBV2	-	TRBJ1-2	-	CASSEARTEGEGYTF	TGTGCCAGCAGTGAAGCCCGGACAGAAGGGGAAGGCTACACCTTC
TRBV2	-	TRBJ1-2	-	CASSELERPGYTF	TGTGCCAGCAGTGAATTGGAGAGGCCTGGCTACACCTTC
TRBV24-1	-	TRBJ2-3	-	CATANRRQATDTQYF	TGTGCCACCGCGAATCGTCGGCAGGCCACAGATACGCAGTATTTT
TRBV11-2	-	TRBJ1-2	-	CASSLGPANYGYTF	TGTGCCAGCAGCTTAGGGCCAGCTAACTATGGCTACACCTTC
TRBV5-1	-	TRBJ2-6	-	CASSSGSGANVLTF	TGCGCCAGCAGCTCCGGCTCTGGGGCCAACGTCCTGACTTTC
TRBV4-3	TRBD1	TRBJ1-4	once	CASSHDTQGAVTNEKLFF	TGCGCCAGCAGCCATGATACCCAGGGGGCAGTGACTAATGAAAAACTGTTTTTT
TRBV13	-	TRBJ2-7	-	CASSLPGTYEQYF	TGTGCCAGCAGCTTACCGGGGACCTACGAGCAGTACTTC
TRBV24-1	TRBD1	TRBJ1-2	-	CATSDLEGQATF	TGTGCCACCAGTGATTTAGAAGGACAGGCCACCTTC
TRBV13	TRBD1	TRBJ1-1	-	CASSLGLLDWTGSNTEAFF	TGTGCCAGCAGCTTAGGCCTTTTGGATTGGACAGGGAGTAACACTGAAGCTTTCTTT
TRBV7-9	-	TRBJ2-7	-	CASRDSGTYEQYF	TGTGCCAGCAGGGATTCCGGGACCTACGAGCAGTACTTC
TRBV7-2	-	TRBJ1-1	-	CASSLAPVNTKAFF	TGTGCCAGCAGCTTAGCCCCGGTGAACACTAAAGCTTTCTTT
TRBV2	TRBD1	TRBJ1-2	-	CASRSGGGYGYTF	TGTGCCAGCCGATCAGGGGGCGGCTATGGCTACACCTTC
TRBV29-1	-	TRBJ1-1	-	CSVRVTEAFF	TGCAGCGTTCGGGTCACTGAAGCTTTCTTT
TRBV6-6	TRBD1	TRBJ2-7	-	CASSYGQASYEQYF	TGTGCCAGCAGTTACGGACAGGCCTCCTACGAGCAGTACTTC
TRBV24-1	TRBD1	TRBJ1-4	-	CATSDGTGREKLFF	TGTGCCACCAGTGACGGGACAGGGAGGGAAAAACTGTTTTTT
TRBV14	-	TRBJ1-2	-	CASSPQAAGFYGYTF	TGTGCCAGCAGCCCCCAGGCGGCGGGTTTCTATGGCTACACCTTC
TRBV9	-	TRBJ2-3	-	CASSVTGQGTDTQYF	TGTGCCAGCAGCGTAACTGGGCAGGGCACAGATACGCAGTATTTT
TRBV5-6	TRBD1	TRBJ2-7	once	CASAVPGQGIHYEQYF	TGTGCCAGCGCCGTCCCGGGACAGGGGATTCACTACGAGCAGTACTTC